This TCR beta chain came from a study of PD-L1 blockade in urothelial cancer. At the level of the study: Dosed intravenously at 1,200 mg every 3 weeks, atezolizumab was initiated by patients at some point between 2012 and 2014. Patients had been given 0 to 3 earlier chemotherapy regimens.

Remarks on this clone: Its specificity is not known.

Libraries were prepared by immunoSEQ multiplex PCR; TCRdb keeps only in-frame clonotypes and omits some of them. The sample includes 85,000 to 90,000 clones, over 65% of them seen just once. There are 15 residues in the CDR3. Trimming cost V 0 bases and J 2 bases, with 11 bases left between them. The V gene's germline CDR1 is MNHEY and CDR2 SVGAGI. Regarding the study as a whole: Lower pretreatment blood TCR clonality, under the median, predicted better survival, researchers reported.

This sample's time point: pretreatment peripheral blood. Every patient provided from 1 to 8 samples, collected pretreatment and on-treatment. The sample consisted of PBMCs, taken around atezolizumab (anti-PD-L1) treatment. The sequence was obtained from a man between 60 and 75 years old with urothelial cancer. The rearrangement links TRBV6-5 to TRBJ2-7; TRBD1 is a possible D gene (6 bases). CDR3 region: CASSYSGRGPYEQYF. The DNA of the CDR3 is TGTGCCAGCAGTTACTCGGGCAGGGGACCCTACGAGCAGTACTTC.